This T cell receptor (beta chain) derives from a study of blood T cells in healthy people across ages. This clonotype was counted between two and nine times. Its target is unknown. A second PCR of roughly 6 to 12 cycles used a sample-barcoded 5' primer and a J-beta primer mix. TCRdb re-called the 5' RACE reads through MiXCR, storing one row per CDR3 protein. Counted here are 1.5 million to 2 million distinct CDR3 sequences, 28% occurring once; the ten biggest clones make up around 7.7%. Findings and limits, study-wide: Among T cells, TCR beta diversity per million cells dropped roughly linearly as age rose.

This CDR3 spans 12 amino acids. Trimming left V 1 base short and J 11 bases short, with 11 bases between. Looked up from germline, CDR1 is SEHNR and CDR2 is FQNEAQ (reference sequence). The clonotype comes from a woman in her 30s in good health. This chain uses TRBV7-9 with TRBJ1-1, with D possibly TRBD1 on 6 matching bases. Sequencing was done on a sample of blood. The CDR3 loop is CASSLGQAAAFF. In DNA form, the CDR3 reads TGTGCCAGCAGCTTAGGACAGGCCGCCGCTTTCTTT. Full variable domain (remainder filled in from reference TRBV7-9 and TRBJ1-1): DTGVSQNPRHKITKRGQNVTFRCDPISEHNRLYWYRQTLGQGPEFLTYFQNEAQLEKSRLLSDRFSAERPKGSFSTLEIQRTEQGDSAMYLCASSLGQAAAFFGQGTRLTVV.